The clone carrying this TCR beta chain was recorded a few times. Its target is not known. The data were obtained in a study of T-cell memory formation after mild COVID-19. Study context: TCR clusters showed largely donor specificity.

Study-wide results and caveats: CD8+ contracting clones occupied EMRA, while CD4+ ones occupied mainly CM and EM. A second wave expanding day 15 to 37 was CD4+-biased; contracting clones were balanced. Confirmation of SARS-CoV-2 specificity was lacking for second-wave clones peaking day 37.

Germline V lookup: CDR1 LGHDT, CDR2 YNNKEL (reference sequence). This CDR3 has 20 amino acids. Trimming took 5 bases from V and 9 from J; bases not matched to a gene: 25. Using its own MiXCR run on the 5' RACE reads, TCRdb lists one record per CDR3 protein. The table records 350,000 or so distinct CDR3 sequences, around a fifth of them present only once. The sequenced sample consisted of PBMCs or a T cell subset sorted from them (not recorded which). This receptor was obtained from an adult woman who had mild COVID-19 (a few samples of this study predate the infection). Cell type and time point are not known. The gene calls are TRBV3-1 and TRBJ2-3, with 11 bases matching TRBD2. DNA of the CDR3: TGTGCCAGCAGCTACGGGGAGACTAGCGGGGAACCACTTGAGTTTATGACGCAGTATTTT. It yields the protein CASSYGETSGEPLEFMTQYF.